The rows below give T cell receptor beta chains drawn from one sample of a study of radiation and T cells in renal cell carcinoma. Produced via immunoSEQ multiplex PCR; TCRdb's table is partial and in-frame only. The table records about 91,000 clones, 70% to 85% of them present only once. Here the sequenced sample was blood, taken from a patient whose treatment included radiotherapy and nephrectomy. These receptors were obtained from a man aged 55-75 years with renal cell carcinoma. The CDR3 runs from the conserved cysteine through the conserved F or W. A D gene is named only where the DNA matches it firmly. Only part of the rows carry a size: once, few, many, or a class if the clone is expanded.

NA	NA	TRBJ1-2	TRBV19	TGTGCCACGGAGAACCCAGGGACAAGCGGGGGCTACACCTTC	CATENPGTSGGYTF
NA	NA	TRBJ1-2	TRBV29-1	TGCAGCGCCGGGACCCCCGAATCCAACTATGGCTACACCTTC	CSAGTPESNYGYTF
NA	TRBD1	TRBJ1-1	TRBV9	TGTGCCAGCAGCGTAAGTGCGGGACAGGGGACCGACACTGAAGCTTTCTTT	CASSVSAGQGTDTEAFF
NA	NA	TRBJ2-1	TRBV6-5	TGTGCCAGCAGTTCTGCAATAGCCCTACGCTACAATGAGCAGTTCTTC	CASSSAIALRYNEQFF
NA	NA	TRBJ1-1	TRBV5-1	TGCGCCACCCAGCTTACGGCAAACACTGAAGCTTTCTTT	CATQLTANTEAFF
NA	NA	TRBJ1-2	TRBV19	TGTGCCAGTAGTATCACCTACCTGACGGGACACTATGGCTACACCTTC	CASSITYLTGHYGYTF
NA	NA	TRBJ2-4	TRBV7-9	TGTGCCAGCAGCAGGGACACGGGGAACATTCAGTACTTC	CASSRDTGNIQYF
NA	NA	TRBJ2-3	TRBV5-6	TGTGCCAGCAGCTTGGTGGCAGTTAGCACAGATACGCAGTATTTT	CASSLVAVSTDTQYF
NA	NA	TRBJ2-5	TRBV7-9	TGTGCCAGCAGCTTAGATGGTAGCGGCCAAGAGACCCAGTACTTC	CASSLDGSGQETQYF
NA	NA	TRBJ2-1	TRBV19	TGTGCCAGTAGCGGCTACAACAATGAGCAGTTCTTC	CASSGYNNEQFF
NA	NA	TRBJ2-2	TRBV19	TGTGCCAGTAGTTGGCAGGGCGATTCCGGGGAGCTGTTTTTT	CASSWQGDSGELFF
NA	NA	TRBJ2-5	TRBV11-1	TGTGCCAGCAGCTTAGGGATGAATCTCAGAGAGACCCAGTACTTC	CASSLGMNLRETQYF
NA	NA	TRBJ1-2	TRBV13	TGTGCCAGCAGCTTAAGGTTGCAGGGCGACTATGGCTACACCTTC	CASSLRLQGDYGYTF
NA	TRBD2	TRBJ2-7	TRBV4-1	TGCGCCAGCAGCCCGGGACTAGCGGGAGGGTTCGGTAGCTACGAGCAGTACTTC	CASSPGLAGGFGSYEQYF
NA	NA	TRBJ2-2	TRBV21-1	TGTGCCAGCAGCAAAGAGCGGGGGTGGCGGGAAATGGCCGGGGAGCTGTTTTTT	CASSKERGWREMAGELFF
NA	TRBD1	TRBJ1-1	TRBV5-1	TGCGCCAGCAGCCCACCGGGACAGGGCGCTGAAGCTTTCTTT	CASSPPGQGAEAFF
NA	NA	TRBJ1-3	TRBV30	TGTGCCTGGAGTGGTGACAGGTGGAACACCATATATTTT	CAWSGDRWNTIYF
NA	NA	TRBJ1-1	TRBV14	TGTGCCAGCAGCCAAGCTACCTACGGACATGAGGCTTTCTTT	CASSQATYGHEAFF
NA	TRBD1	TRBJ2-3	TRBV9	TGTGCCAGCAGCGTCGGGACAGGGGTGACAGATACGCAGTATTTT	CASSVGTGVTDTQYF
NA	NA	TRBJ1-5	TRBV7-2	TGTGCCAGCAGCTTACAGGGTCTTGGGGATCAGCCCCAGCATTTT	CASSLQGLGDQPQHF
NA	NA	TRBJ2-5	TRBV5-8	TGTGCCAGCAGCTTGGGGACCGGGACTTCCGACCAAGAGACCCAGTACTTC	CASSLGTGTSDQETQYF
NA	TRBD2	TRBJ2-1	TRBV13	TGTGCCAGCCAAAGCCTTCTAGCGGACAATGAGCAGTTCTTC	CASQSLLADNEQFF
once	NA	TRBJ2-7	TRBV10-1	TGCGCCAGCCGGACGCGGTTCCCACCCTACGAGCGGTACTTC	CASRTRFPPYERYF
NA	NA	TRBJ2-3	TRBV7-6	TGTGCCAGCAGCTTATCCCCTACAGATACGCAGTATTTT	CASSLSPTDTQYF
NA	TRBD2	TRBJ2-1	TRBV28	TGTGCCAGCAGTTTGTCCGGGACTAGAGGTGAGCAGTTCTTC	CASSLSGTRGEQFF
once	NA	TRBJ1-4	TRBV19	TGTGCCAGTAGTACTGGATTGGGTGAAAAACTGTTTTTT	CASSTGLGEKLFF
NA	NA	TRBJ2-2	TRBV10-3	TGTGCCATCAGTGAGTCAGGGCTATCCTCGAACACCGGGGAGCTGTTTTTT	CAISESGLSSNTGELFF
NA	NA	TRBJ1-1	TRBV11-2	TGTGCCAGCAGCCTAACTTCACAAGACACTGAAGCTTTCTTT	CASSLTSQDTEAFF
NA	TRBD1	TRBJ1-2	TRBV4-2	TGTGCCAGCAGCCAAGGGGACGGACAGGTAAATGGCTACACCTTC	CASSQGDGQVNGYTF
NA	NA	TRBJ1-5	TRBV6-5	TGTGCCAGCAGTTACTCGAACGGGCCCAATCAGCCCCAGCATTTT	CASSYSNGPNQPQHF
NA	NA	TRBJ2-7	TRBV28	TGTGCCAGCAGTTTTCGATTTGGCAAAACCTACGAGCAGTACTTC	CASSFRFGKTYEQYF
NA	NA	TRBJ1-1	TRBV7-8	TGTGCCAGCAGCCTTAGGAGAGGTGTCGCGAACACTGAAGCTTTCTTT	CASSLRRGVANTEAFF